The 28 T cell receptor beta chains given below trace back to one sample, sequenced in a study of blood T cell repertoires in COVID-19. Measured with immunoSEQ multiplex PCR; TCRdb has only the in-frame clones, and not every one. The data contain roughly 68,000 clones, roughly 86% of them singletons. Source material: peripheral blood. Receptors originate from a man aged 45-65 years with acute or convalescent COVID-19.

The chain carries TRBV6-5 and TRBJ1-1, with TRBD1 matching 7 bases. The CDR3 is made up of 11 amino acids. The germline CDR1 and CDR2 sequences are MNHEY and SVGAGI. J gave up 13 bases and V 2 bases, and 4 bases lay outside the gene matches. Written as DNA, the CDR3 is TGTGCCAGCAGTTACGCCGGGACAGATTTCTTT. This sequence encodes CASSYAGTDFF.

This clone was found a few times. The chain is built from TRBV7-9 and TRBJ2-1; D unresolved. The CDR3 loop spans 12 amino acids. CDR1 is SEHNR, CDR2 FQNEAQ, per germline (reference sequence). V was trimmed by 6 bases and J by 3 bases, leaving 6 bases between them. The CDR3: CASRPNYNEQFF. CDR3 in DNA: TGTGCCAGCAGACCTAACTACAATGAGCAGTTCTTC.

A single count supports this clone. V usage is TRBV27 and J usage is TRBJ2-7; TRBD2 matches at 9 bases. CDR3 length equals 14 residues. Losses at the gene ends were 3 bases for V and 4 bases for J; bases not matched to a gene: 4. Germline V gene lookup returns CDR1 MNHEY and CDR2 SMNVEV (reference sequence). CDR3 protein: CASSFLAGIYEQYF. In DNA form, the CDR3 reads TGTGCCAGCAGTTTCCTAGCGGGGATTTACGAGCAGTACTTC.

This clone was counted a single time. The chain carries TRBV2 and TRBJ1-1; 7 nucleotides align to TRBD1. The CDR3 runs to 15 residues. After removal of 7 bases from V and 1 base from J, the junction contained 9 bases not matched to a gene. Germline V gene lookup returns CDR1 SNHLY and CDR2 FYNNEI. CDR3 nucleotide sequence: TGTGCCAGCACTTTTTTTGGGACAGAGAACACTGAAGCTTTCTTT. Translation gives CASTFFGTENTEAFF.

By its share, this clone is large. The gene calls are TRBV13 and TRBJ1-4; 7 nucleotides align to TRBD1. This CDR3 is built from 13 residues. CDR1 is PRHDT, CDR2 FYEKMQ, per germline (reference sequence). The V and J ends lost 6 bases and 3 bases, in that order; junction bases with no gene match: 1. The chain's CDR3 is CASRQGSNEKLFF. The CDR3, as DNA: TGTGCCAGCAGACAGGGGTCTAATGAAAAACTGTTTTTT.

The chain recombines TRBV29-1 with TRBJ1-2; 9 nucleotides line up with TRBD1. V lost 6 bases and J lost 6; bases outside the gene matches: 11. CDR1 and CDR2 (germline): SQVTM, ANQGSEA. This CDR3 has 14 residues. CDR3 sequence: CSVVFTGGADGYTF. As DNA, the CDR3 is TGCAGCGTCGTATTTACAGGGGGCGCGGATGGCTACACCTTC.

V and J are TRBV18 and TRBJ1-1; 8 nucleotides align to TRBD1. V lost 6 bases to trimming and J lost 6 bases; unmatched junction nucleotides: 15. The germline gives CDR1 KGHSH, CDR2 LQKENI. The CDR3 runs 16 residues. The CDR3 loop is CASSAGTGLQEAEAFF. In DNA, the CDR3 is TGTGCCAGCTCCGCCGGGACAGGCCTACAAGAGGCTGAAGCTTTCTTT. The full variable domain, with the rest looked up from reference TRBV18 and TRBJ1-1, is NAGVMQNPRHLVRRRGQEARLRCSPMKGHSHVYWYRQLPEEGLKFMVYLQKENIIDESGMPKERFSAEFPKEGPSILRIQQVVRGDSAAYFCASSAGTGLQEAEAFFGQGTRLTVV.

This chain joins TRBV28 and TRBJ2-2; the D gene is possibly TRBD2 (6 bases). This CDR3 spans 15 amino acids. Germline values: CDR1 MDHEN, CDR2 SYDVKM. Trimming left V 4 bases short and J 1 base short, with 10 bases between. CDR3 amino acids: CASSSAGGNTGELFF. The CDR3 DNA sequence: TGTGCCAGCAGTTCCGCCGGGGGGAACACCGGGGAGCTGTTTTTT.

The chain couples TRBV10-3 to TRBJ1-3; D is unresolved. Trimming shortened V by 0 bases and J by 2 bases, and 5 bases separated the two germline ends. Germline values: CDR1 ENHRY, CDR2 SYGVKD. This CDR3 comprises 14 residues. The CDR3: CAISESGTGNTIYF. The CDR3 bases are TGTGCCATCAGTGAGTCCGGGACTGGAAACACCATATATTTT.

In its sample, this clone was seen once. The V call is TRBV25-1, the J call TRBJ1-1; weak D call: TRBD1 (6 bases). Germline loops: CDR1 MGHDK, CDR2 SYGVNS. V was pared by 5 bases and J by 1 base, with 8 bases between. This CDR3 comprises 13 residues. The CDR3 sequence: CASSWDKNTEAFF. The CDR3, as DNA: TGTGCCAGCAGTTGGGACAAGAACACTGAAGCTTTCTTT.

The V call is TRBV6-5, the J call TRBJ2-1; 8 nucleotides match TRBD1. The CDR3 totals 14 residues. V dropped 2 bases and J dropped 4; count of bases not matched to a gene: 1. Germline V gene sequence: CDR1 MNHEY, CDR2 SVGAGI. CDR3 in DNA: TGTGCCAGCAGTTACGGGGACAGGTACAATGAGCAGTTCTTC. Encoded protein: CASSYGDRYNEQFF.

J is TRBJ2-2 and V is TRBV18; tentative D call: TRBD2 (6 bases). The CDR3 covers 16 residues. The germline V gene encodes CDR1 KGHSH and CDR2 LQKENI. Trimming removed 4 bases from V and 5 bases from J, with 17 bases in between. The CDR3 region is CASSLRVPGSTGELFF. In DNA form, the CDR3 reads TGTGCCAGCTCACTCAGGGTTCCCGGGAGTACCGGGGAGCTGTTTTTT.

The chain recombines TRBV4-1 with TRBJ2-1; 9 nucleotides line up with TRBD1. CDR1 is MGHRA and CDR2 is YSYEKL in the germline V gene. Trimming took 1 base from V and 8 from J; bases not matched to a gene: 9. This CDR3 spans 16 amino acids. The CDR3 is CASSQVSHRGRDEQFF. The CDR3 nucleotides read TGCGCCAGCAGCCAAGTTTCCCACAGGGGGCGGGATGAGCAGTTCTTC.

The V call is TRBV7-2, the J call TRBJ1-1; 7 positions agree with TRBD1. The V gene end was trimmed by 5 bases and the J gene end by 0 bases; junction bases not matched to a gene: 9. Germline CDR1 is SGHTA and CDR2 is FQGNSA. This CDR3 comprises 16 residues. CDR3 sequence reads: CASSPQGGGVNTEAFF. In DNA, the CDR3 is TGTGCCAGCAGCCCCCAGGGGGGCGGAGTGAACACTGAAGCTTTCTTT.

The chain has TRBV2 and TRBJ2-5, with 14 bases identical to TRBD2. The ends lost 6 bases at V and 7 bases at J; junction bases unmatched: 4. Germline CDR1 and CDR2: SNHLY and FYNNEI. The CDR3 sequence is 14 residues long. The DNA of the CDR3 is TGTGCCAGCAGCGGGACTAGCGGGGGTGTGACCCAGTACTTC. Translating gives CASSGTSGGVTQYF.

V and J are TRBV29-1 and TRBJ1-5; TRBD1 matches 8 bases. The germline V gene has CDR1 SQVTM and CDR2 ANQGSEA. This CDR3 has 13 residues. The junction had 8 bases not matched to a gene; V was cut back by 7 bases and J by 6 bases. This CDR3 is CSAGQGGVQPQHF. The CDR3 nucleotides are TGCAGCGCCGGACAGGGCGGGGTTCAGCCCCAGCATTTT.

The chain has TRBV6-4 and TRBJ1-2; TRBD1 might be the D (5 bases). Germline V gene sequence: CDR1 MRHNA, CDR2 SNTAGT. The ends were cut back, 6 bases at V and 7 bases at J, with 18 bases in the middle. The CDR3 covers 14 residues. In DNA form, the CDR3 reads TGTGCCAGCAGGCCATCCGGGTCCCAGGGTGGCTACACCTTC. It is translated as CASRPSGSQGGYTF.

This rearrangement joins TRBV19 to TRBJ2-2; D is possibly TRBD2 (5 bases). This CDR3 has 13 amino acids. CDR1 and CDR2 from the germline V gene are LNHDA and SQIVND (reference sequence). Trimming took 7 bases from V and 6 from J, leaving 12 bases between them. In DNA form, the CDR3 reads TGTGCCAGTAATCCGGGGTCCCCCGGGGAGCTGTTTTTT. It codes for CASNPGSPGELFF.

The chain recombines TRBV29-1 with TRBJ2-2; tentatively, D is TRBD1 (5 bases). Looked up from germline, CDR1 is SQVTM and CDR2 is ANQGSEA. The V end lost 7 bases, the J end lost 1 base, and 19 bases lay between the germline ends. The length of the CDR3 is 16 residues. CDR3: CSAQGSNSLNTGELFF. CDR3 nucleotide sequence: TGCAGCGCCCAGGGCAGCAACTCCTTGAACACCGGGGAGCTGTTTTTT.

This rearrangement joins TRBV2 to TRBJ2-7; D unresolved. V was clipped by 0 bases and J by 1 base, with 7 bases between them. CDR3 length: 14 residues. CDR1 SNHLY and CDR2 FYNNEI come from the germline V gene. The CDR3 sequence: CASSEATVSYEQYF. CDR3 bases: TGTGCCAGCAGTGAAGCCACTGTATCCTACGAGCAGTACTTC.

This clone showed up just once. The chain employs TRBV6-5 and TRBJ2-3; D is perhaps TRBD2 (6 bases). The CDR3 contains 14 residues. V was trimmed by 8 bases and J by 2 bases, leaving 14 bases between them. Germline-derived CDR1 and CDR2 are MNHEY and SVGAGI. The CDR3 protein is CASSGLTPTDTQYF. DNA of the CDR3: TGTGCCAGCTCGGGACTCACCCCCACAGATACGCAGTATTTT.

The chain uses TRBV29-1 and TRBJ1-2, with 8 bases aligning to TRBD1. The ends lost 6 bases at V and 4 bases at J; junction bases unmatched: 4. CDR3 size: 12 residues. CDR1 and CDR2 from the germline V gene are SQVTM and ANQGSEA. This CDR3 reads CSVDTGGYGYTF. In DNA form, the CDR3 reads TGCAGCGTAGACACAGGGGGCTATGGCTACACCTTC.

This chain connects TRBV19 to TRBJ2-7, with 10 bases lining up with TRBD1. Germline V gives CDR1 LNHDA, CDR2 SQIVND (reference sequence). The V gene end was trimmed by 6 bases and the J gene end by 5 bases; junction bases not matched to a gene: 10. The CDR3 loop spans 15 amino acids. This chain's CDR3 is CASSPWGQGHNEQYF. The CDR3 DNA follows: TGTGCCAGTAGCCCATGGGGACAGGGGCACAACGAGCAGTACTTC.

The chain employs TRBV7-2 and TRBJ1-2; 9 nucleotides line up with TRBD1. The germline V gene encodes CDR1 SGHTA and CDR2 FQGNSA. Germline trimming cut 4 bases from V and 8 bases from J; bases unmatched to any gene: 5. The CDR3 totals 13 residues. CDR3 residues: CASSSQGAQGYTF. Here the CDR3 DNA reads TGTGCCAGCAGCTCACAGGGGGCGCAAGGCTACACCTTC.

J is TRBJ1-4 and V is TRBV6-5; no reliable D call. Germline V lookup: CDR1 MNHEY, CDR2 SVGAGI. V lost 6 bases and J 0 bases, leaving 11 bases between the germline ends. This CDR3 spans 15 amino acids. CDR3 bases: TGTGCCAGCAGAGAGTTCCCCGCAACTAATGAAAAACTGTTTTTT. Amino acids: CASREFPATNEKLFF.

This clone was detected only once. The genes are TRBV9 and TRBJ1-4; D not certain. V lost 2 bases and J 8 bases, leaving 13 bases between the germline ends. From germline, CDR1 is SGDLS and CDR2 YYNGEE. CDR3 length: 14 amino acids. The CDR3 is CASSVSTGGEKLFF. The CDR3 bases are TGTGCCAGCAGCGTCTCCACGGGAGGGGAAAAACTGTTTTTT.

CDR3 region: CASSTPDRHVAKNIQYF. CDR3 nucleotides: TGTGCCAGTAGTACACCTGACAGGCATGTAGCCAAAAACATTCAGTACTTC. This chain joins TRBV19 and TRBJ2-4, with D possibly matching TRBD1 (6 bases). In germline, CDR1 is LNHDA, CDR2 SQIVND (reference sequence). Trimming cost V 4 bases and J 0 bases, with 16 bases left between them. This CDR3 comprises 17 residues.

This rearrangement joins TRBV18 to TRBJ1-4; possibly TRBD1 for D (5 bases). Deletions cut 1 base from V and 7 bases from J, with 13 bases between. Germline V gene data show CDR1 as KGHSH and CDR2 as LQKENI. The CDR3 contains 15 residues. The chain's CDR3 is CASSPRGRIGEKLFF. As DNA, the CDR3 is TGTGCCAGCTCACCACGGGGCAGGATAGGTGAAAAACTGTTTTTT.